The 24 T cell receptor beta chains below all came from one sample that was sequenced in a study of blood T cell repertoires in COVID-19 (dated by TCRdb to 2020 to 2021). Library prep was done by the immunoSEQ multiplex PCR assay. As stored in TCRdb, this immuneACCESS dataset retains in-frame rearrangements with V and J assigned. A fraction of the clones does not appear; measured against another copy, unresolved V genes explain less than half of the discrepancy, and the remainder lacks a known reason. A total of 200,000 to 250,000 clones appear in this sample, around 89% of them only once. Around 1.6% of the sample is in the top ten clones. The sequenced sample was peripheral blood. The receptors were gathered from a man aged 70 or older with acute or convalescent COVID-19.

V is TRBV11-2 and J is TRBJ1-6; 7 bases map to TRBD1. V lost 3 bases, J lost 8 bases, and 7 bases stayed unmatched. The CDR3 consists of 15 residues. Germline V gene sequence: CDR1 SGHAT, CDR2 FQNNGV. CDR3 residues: CASSLAGTEYSPLHF. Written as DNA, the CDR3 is TGTGCCAGCAGCTTGGCCGGGACAGAATATTCACCCCTCCACTTT.

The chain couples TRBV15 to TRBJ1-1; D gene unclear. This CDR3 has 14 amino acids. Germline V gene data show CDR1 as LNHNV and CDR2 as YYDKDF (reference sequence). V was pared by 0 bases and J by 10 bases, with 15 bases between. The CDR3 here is CATSRDFSPNVAFF. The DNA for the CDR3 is TGTGCCACCAGCAGAGATTTTAGCCCAAACGTAGCTTTCTTT.

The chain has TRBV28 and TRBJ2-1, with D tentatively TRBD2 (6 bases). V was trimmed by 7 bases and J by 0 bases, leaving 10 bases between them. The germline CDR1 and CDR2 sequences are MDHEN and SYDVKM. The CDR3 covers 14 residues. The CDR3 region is CASNGGLSYNEQFF. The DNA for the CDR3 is TGTGCCAGCAATGGGGGACTCTCCTACAATGAGCAGTTCTTC.

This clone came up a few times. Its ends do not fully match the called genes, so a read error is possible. The CDR3 is CASSLQAGATYNEQFF. Here the CDR3 DNA reads TGTGCTAGCAGCCTTCAAGCGGGAGCCACCTACAATGAGCAGTTCTTC. This rearrangement joins TRBV7-7 to TRBJ2-1, with TRBD2 identical over 8 bases. This CDR3 comprises 16 residues. From germline, CDR1 is SSHAT and CDR2 FNYEAQ (reference sequence).

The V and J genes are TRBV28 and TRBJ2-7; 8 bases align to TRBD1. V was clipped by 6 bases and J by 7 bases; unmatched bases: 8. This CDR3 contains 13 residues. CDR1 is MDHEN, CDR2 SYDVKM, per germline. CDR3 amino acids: CASSLDRAGEQYF. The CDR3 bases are TGTGCCAGCAGCCTGGACAGGGCTGGGGAGCAGTACTTC.

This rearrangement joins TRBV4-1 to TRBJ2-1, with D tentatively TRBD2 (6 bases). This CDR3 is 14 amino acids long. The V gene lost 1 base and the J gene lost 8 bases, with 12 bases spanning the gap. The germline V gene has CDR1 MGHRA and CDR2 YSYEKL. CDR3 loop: CASSQGWRGYEQFF. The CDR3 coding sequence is TGCGCCAGCAGCCAAGGGTGGAGGGGTTATGAGCAGTTCTTC.

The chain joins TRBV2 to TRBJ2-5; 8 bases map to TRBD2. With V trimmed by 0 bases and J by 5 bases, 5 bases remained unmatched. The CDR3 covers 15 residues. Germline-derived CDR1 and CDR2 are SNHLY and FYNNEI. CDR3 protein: CASSEALTGGETQYF. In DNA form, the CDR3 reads TGTGCCAGCAGTGAAGCGCTTACGGGAGGGGAGACCCAGTACTTC.

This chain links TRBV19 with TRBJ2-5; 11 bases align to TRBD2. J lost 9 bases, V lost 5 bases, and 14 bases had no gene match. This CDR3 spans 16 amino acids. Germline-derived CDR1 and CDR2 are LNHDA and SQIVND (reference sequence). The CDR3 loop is CASSPGTSGGLRAQYF. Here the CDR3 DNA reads TGTGCCAGTAGTCCAGGGACTAGCGGCGGTCTGCGGGCCCAGTACTTC.

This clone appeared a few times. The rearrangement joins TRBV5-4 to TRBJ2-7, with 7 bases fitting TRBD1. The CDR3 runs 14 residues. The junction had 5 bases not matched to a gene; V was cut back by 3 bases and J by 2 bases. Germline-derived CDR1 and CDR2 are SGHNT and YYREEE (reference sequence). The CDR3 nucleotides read TGTGCCAGCAGCTCCGGGACAGTCACCTACGAGCAGTACTTC. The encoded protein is CASSSGTVTYEQYF. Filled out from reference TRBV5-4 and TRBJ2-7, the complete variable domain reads ETGVTQSPTHLIKTRGQQVTLRCSSQSGHNTVSWYQQALGQGPQFIFQYYREEENGRGNFPPRFSGLQFPNYSSELNVNALELDDSALYLCASSSGTVTYEQYFGPGTRLTVT.

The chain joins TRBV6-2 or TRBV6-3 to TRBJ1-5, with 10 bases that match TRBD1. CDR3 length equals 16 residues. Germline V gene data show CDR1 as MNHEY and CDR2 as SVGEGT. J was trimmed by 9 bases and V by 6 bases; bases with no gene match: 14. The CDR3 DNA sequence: TGTGCCAGCAGCCCAGTGACAGGGGGCGCGGGACGGCCCCAGCATTTT. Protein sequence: CASSPVTGGAGRPQHF.

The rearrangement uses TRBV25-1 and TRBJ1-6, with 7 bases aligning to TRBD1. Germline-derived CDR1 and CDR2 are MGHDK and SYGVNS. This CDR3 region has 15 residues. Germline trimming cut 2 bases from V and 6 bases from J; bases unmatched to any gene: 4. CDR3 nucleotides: TGTGCCAGCAGTGAAGACAGGGCAACTAATTCACCCCTCCACTTT. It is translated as CASSEDRATNSPLHF.

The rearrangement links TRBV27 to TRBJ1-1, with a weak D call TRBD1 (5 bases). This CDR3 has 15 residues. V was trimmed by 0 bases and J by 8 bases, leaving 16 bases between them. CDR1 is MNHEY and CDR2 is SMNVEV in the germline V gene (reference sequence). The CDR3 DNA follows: TGTGCCAGCAGTTTATCGACCAGGGCAAGCCGAGAAGCTTTCTTT. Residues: CASSLSTRASREAFF.

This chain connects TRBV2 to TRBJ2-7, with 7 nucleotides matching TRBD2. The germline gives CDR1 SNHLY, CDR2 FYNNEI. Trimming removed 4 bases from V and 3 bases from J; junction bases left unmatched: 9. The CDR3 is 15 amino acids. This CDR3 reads CASSGSGGGGYEQYF. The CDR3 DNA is TGTGCCAGCAGTGGGTCGGGAGGAGGAGGCTACGAGCAGTACTTC.

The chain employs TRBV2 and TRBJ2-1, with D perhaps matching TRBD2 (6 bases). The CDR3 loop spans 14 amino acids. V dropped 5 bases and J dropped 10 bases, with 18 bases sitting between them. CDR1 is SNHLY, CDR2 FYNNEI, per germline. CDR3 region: CASSLAGSSAEQFF. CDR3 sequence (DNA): TGTGCCAGCAGTCTAGCCGGTTCTAGCGCCGAGCAGTTCTTC.

The CDR3 protein is CATGGGASDNSPLHF. The DNA for the CDR3 is TGTGCCACCGGTGGGGGGGCATCTGATAATTCACCCCTCCACTTT. This chain uses TRBV7-2 with TRBJ1-6; the D gene is possibly TRBD1 (6 bases). Per germline, CDR1 SGHTA and CDR2 FQGNSA. The CDR3 is 15 residues long. V was shortened by 10 bases and J by 5 bases, with 18 bases between the two germline ends.

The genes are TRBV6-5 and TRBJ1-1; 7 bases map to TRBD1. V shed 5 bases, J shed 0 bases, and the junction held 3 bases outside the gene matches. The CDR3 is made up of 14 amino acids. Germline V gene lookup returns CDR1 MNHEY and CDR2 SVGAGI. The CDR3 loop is CASSSRGMNTEAFF. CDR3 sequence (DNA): TGTGCCAGCAGTAGCAGGGGGATGAACACTGAAGCTTTCTTT.

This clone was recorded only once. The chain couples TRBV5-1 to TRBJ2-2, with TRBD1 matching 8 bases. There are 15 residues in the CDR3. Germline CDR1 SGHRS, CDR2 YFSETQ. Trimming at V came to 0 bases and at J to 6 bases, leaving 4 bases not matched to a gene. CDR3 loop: CASSLVQGAAGELFF. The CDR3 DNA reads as TGCGCCAGCAGCTTGGTCCAGGGGGCGGCCGGGGAGCTGTTTTTT. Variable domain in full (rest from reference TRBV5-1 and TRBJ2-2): KAGVTQTPRYLIKTRGQQVTLSCSPISGHRSVSWYQQTPGQGLQFLFEYFSETQRNKGNFPGRFSGRQFSNSRSEMNVSTLELGDSALYLCASSLVQGAAGELFFGEGSRLTVL.

CDR3 sequence (DNA): TGTGCCAGCAGCGCGGGACAGTCCTTTAGCAATCAGCCCCAGCATTTT. Translating it yields CASSAGQSFSNQPQHF. This chain joins TRBV5-8 and TRBJ1-5; 7 bases fit TRBD1. Trimming took 4 bases from V and 0 from J; bases not matched to a gene: 7. From germline, CDR1 is SGHTS and CDR2 YDEGEE. This CDR3 is built from 16 residues.

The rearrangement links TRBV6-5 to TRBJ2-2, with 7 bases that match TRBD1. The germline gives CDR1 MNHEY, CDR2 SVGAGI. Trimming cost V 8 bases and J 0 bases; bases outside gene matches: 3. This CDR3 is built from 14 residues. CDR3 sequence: CASGQVTNTGELFF. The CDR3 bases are TGTGCCAGCGGACAGGTCACGAACACCGGGGAGCTGTTTTTT.

DNA of the CDR3: TGTGCCAGCAGCTTAGTTGGACAGGGTGGCTACACCTTC. It encodes CASSLVGQGGYTF. This chain connects TRBV7-9 to TRBJ1-2, with 8 bases fitting TRBD1. With V trimmed by 1 base and J by 7 bases, 2 bases remained unmatched. CDR1 is SEHNR and CDR2 is FQNEAQ in the germline V gene (reference sequence). The CDR3 is made up of 13 amino acids.

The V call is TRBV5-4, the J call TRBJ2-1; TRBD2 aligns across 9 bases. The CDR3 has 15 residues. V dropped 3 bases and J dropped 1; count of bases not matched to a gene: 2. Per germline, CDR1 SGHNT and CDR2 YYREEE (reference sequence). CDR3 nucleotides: TGTGCCAGCAGCTCAAGCGGGAGGTCCTACAATGAGCAGTTCTTC. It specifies CASSSSGRSYNEQFF.

In nucleotides, the CDR3 is TGTGCCAGCAGCGGTAGCGGGAGCTTAGAAGAGACCCAGTACTTC. It specifies CASSGSGSLEETQYF. The chain carries TRBV11-2 and TRBJ2-5; 9 positions agree with TRBD2. V shed 5 bases, J shed 3 bases, and the junction held 7 bases outside the gene matches. This CDR3 region has 15 residues. Germline V gene sequence: CDR1 SGHAT, CDR2 FQNNGV.

CDR3: CASSTRTSPFEQFF. The CDR3 DNA reads as TGTGCCAGCAGCACCCGGACTAGCCCTTTTGAGCAGTTCTTC. The chain carries TRBV7-6 and TRBJ2-1; 8 bases match TRBD2. Germline assignment: CDR1 SGHVS and CDR2 FNYEAQ. The CDR3 runs to 14 residues. V dropped 5 bases and J dropped 9; count of bases not matched to a gene: 9.

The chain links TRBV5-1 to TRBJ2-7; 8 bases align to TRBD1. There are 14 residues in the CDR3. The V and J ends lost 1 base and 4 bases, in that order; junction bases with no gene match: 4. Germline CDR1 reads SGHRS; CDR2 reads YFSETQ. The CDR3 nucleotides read TGCGCCAGCAGCTTGACAGGGGGTGATTACGAGCAGTACTTC. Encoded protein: CASSLTGGDYEQYF.